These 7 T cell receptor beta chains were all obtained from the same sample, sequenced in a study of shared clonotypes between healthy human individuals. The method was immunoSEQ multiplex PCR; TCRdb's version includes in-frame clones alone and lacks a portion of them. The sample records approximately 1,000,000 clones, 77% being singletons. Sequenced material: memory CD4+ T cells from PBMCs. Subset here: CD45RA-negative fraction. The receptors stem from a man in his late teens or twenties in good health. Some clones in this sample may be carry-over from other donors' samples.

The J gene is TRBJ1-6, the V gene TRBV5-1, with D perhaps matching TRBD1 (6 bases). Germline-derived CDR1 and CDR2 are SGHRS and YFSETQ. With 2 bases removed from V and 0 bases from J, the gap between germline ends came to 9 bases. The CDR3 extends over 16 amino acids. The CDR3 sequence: CASSLGQYSYNSPLHF. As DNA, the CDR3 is TGCGCCAGCAGCTTAGGACAGTACTCCTATAATTCACCCCTCCACTTT.

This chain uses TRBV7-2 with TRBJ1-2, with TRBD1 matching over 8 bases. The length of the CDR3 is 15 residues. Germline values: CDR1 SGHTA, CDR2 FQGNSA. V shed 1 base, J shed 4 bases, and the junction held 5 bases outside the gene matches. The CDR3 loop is CASSLGTQGGYGYTF. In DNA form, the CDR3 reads TGTGCCAGCAGCTTAGGCACACAGGGGGGCTATGGCTACACCTTC. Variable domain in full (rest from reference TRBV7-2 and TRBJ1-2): GAGVSQSPSNKVTEKGKDVELRCDPISGHTALYWYRQSLGQGLEFLIYFQGNSAPDKSGLPSDRFSAERTGGSVSTLTIQRTQQEDSAVYLCASSLGTQGGYGYTFGSGTRLTVV.

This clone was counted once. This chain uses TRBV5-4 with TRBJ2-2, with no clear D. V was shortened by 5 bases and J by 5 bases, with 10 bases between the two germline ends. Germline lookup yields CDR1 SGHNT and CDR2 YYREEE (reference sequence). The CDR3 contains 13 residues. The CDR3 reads CASSEVVTGELFF. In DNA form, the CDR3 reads TGTGCCAGCAGTGAGGTCGTAACCGGGGAGCTGTTTTTT.

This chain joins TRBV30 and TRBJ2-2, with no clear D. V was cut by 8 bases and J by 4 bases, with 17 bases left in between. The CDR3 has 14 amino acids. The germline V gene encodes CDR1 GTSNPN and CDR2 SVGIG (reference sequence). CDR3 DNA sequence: TGTGCCACAGCGTGGGGTAGATCCACCGGGGAGCTGTTTTTT. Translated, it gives CATAWGRSTGELFF.

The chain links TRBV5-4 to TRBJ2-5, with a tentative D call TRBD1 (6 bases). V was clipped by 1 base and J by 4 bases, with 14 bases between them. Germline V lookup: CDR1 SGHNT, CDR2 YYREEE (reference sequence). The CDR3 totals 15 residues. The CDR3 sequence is CASSLSKTGSETQYF. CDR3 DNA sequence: TGTGCCAGCAGCTTGTCCAAAACAGGGTCAGAGACCCAGTACTTC.

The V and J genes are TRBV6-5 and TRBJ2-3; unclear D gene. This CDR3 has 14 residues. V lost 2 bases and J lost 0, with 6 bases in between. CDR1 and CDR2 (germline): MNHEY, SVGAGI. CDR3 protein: CASSYRTSTDTQYF. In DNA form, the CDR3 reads TGTGCCAGCAGTTACCGTACTAGCACAGATACGCAGTATTTT.

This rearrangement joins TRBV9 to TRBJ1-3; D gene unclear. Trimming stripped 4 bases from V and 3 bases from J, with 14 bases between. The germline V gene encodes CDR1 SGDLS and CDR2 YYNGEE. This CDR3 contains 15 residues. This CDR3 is CASSPQLHSGNTIYF. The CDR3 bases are TGTGCCAGCAGCCCACAGCTACATAGTGGAAACACCATATATTTT.